What follows is one T cell receptor beta chain and its context. Clones were read by immunoSEQ multiplex PCR, and TCRdb kept only the in-frame ones, dropping some. The profile shows over 250,000 clones, approximately 91% of them singletons. V lost 4 bases to trimming and J lost 2 bases, with 17 bases between them. Germline assignment: CDR1 MNHEY and CDR2 SVGAGI. This CDR3 spans 16 amino acids. The source of the sample is a study of blood T cell repertoires in COVID-19. Study-wide context: Sources were T cells, B-cell-depleted T cells, or PBMCs; the material itself was cDNA or gDNA.

The chain couples TRBV6-5 to TRBJ1-1, with a possible D match to TRBD1 (6 bases). This receptor was obtained from a man aged 45 to 65 with acute or convalescent COVID-19. Input material: peripheral blood. The CDR3, as DNA: TGTGCCAGCAGTTTCCAGACAGGTCCTCAAAACACTGAAGCTTTCTTT. Its protein product is CASSFQTGPQNTEAFF.